This T cell receptor (beta chain) comes out of a study of OX40 agonist ivuxolimab in advanced cancers. Trimming took 4 bases from V and 3 from J, leaving 5 bases between them. The CDR3 length is 12 residues. CDR1 and CDR2 from the germline V gene are LNHDA and SQIVND (reference sequence). Profiling relied on immunoSEQ multiplex PCR, and the TCRdb table lists in-frame clones only, not all of them. In the table there are tens of thousands of clones, around 84% of which are singletons. Sequencing used CD4+ or CD8+ T cells sorted from blood, obtained in a trial of the OX40 agonist ivuxolimab. The V gene is TRBV19, the J gene TRBJ2-3, with D tentatively TRBD1 (5 bases). This TCR was sampled from an adult with an advanced solid tumor such as melanoma, head and neck, liver or kidney cancer. For the CDR3, the DNA is TGTGCCAGTAGTACAGGGACAGATACGCAGTATTTT. Its protein product is CASSTGTDTQYF.